These 5 T cell receptor beta chains share one sample of origin, sequenced in a study of T cells in Graves' hyperthyroidism and ophthalmopathy. Amplification targeted TCR beta CDR3 regions from RNA transcripts. The TCR CDR3 first-round RT-PCR relied on the HTBI primer set. TCRdb passed the multiplex PCR reads through MiXCR, listing each CDR3 protein once. The repertoire holds around 190,000 distinct CDR3 sequences, roughly 17% seen once, with approximately 56% in the top ten. Sequencing was performed on blood. These receptors were collected from a woman aged 45 to 65 with Graves' hyperthyroidism.

This clonotype occurred many times. The chain carries TRBV7-9 and TRBJ2-7; 14 bases align to TRBD2. CDR1 and CDR2 (germline): SEHNR, FQNEAQ (reference sequence). The CDR3 is made up of 17 amino acids. The V and J ends lost 5 bases and 5 bases, in that order; junction bases with no gene match: 11. The CDR3 region is CASSRPGLAGVGDEQYF. In nucleotides, the CDR3 is TGTGCCAGCAGCCGCCCGGGACTAGCGGGAGTGGGAGACGAGCAGTACTTC. The whole variable domain, remainder taken from reference TRBV7-9 and TRBJ2-7, is DTGVSQNPRHKITKRGQNVTFRCDPISEHNRLYWYRQTLGQGPEFLTYFQNEAQLEKSRLLSDRFSAERPKGSFSTLEIQRTEQGDSAMYLCASSRPGLAGVGDEQYFGPGTRLTVT.

The chain has TRBV9 and TRBJ2-2, with TRBD1 identical over 8 bases. The length of the CDR3 is 15 residues. The germline V gene has CDR1 SGDLS and CDR2 YYNGEE. After removal of 2 bases from V and 2 bases from J, the junction contained 2 bases not matched to a gene. The CDR3 loop reads CASSVGQVNTGELFF. The CDR3 bases are TGTGCCAGCAGCGTGGGACAGGTTAACACCGGGGAGCTGTTTTTT.

This clonotype has a handful of counts. CDR3: CAIGPGQGSTDTQYF. CDR3 DNA: TGTGCCATAGGTCCGGGGCAGGGCAGCACAGATACGCAGTATTTT. The chain joins TRBV10-3 to TRBJ2-3; D is tentatively TRBD1 or TRBD2 (5 bases each). The CDR3 covers 15 residues. V was clipped by 9 bases and J by 0 bases, with 16 bases between them. CDR1 and CDR2 (germline): ENHRY, SYGVKD.

This chain uses TRBV9 with TRBJ2-7, with D hard to call. The CDR3 has 14 residues. Per the germline V gene, CDR1 is SGDLS and CDR2 is YYNGEE. V was trimmed by 0 bases and J by 2 bases, leaving 9 bases between them. Here the CDR3 reads CASSVAAGTYEQYF. The DNA of the CDR3 is TGTGCCAGCAGCGTAGCGGCAGGTACCTACGAGCAGTACTTC.

This clonotype was found many times. The V call is TRBV27, the J call TRBJ2-3; perhaps TRBD2 as D (7 bases). The CDR3 is made up of 17 amino acids. V was cut by 0 bases and J by 4 bases, with 17 bases left in between. Germline-derived CDR1 and CDR2 are MNHEY and SMNVEV (reference sequence). CDR3 DNA: TGTGCCAGCAGTTTATCTGGCGCGGGGGCGCGGGCAGATACGCAGTATTTT. Its translation: CASSLSGAGARADTQYF.